The clone carrying this T cell receptor (beta chain) has a count of ten or more. This sample was taken from a study of HIV-infected children after antiretroviral therapy interruption. Across the study: Most children had recorded EBV and CMV exposure. For the interruption arm, samples span week 0 through about 3 years after study end.

The CDR3 runs 15 residues. Germline V gene sequence: CDR1 KGHSH, CDR2 LQKENI. Trimming stripped 2 bases from V and 2 bases from J, with 9 bases between. Treatment described: PENTA 11 planned treatment interruption arm or continuous ART arm. Unique molecular identifiers were included in an RNA-based 3' RACE TCR library. TCRdb re-derived calls from the 3' RACE reads in MiXCR, one entry per CDR3 protein. The sample lists more than 85,000 distinct CDR3 sequences, less than 7% occurring once. V usage is TRBV18 and J usage is TRBJ2-2; D gene unclear. This specimen consisted of CD45RA+ CD4+ T cells from PBMCs, pooled from several time points, obtained from a donor given antiretroviral therapy, either interrupted or continuous. Stated subset: naive CD4+ CD45RA+ CD45RO- T cells. This TCR was recovered from a pool of human donors with HIV. The chain's CDR3 is CASSPETPNTGELFF. The DNA for the CDR3 is TGTGCCAGCTCACCAGAGACACCTAACACCGGGGAGCTGTTTTTT. The full variable domain, in which reference TRBV18 and TRBJ2-2 provide the parts outside the CDR3, is NAGVMQNPRHLVRRRGQEARLRCSPMKGHSHVYWYRQLPEEGLKFMVYLQKENIIDESGMPKERFSAEFPKEGPSILRIQQVVRGDSAAYFCASSPETPNTGELFFGEGSRLTVL.